This record looks at one T cell receptor beta chain sequence and its context. Here immunoSEQ multiplex PCR was the method, and the copy in TCRdb shows in-frame clones only, minus some. Of about 280,000 clones listed, 85% to 90% are singletons. This sample is drawn from a study of blood T cell repertoires in COVID-19. The germline CDR1 and CDR2 sequences are SGHTA and FQGNSA. The CDR3 has 15 residues. V was trimmed by 3 bases and J by 7 bases, leaving 13 bases between them. The sample consisted of peripheral blood. The chain has TRBV7-2 and TRBJ1-6; tentative D call: TRBD1 (5 bases). This TCR came from a man aged 35 to 55 with acute or convalescent COVID-19. The CDR3 loop reads CASSLSQGRNSPLHF. The CDR3, as DNA: TGTGCCAGCAGCTTGAGTCAGGGCAGGAATTCACCCCTCCACTTT.